The next 30 T cell receptor beta chains were all read from a single sample in a study of identical twins. TCRdb ran MiXCR on the 5' RACE reads and lists one entry per CDR3 protein. Among 400,000 to 550,000 distinct CDR3 sequences listed, 20% to 25% were seen once. Separately, the same data were catalogued under a study of T cells expressing NK-cell markers.

The source material was CD4+ T cells sorted from blood. These TCRs come from a woman aged 18 to 35 in good health.

This clonotype has more than one count but fewer than ten. The V and J genes are TRBV6-1 and TRBJ1-6; 8 bases agree with TRBD1. The CDR3 extends over 15 amino acids. With V trimmed by 3 bases and J by 8 bases, 6 bases remained unmatched. Germline V gene sequence: CDR1 MNHNS, CDR2 SASEGT. CDR3 nucleotide sequence: TGTGCCAGCAGTGACCCCAGGGGGCCGGATTCACCCCTCCACTTT. Translation: CASSDPRGPDSPLHF.

The chain recombines TRBV24-1 with TRBJ2-7; D is ambiguous. Germline values: CDR1 KGHDR, CDR2 SFDVKD. The V end lost 9 bases, the J end lost 0 bases, and 11 bases lay between the germline ends. The CDR3 consists of 13 residues. CDR3 DNA sequence: TGTGCCACCGGGTTGGATAGCTCCTACGAGCAGTACTTC. The encoded protein is CATGLDSSYEQYF.

This chain uses TRBV7-9 with TRBJ2-7, with D possibly being TRBD1 or TRBD2 (5 bases each). V gave up 4 bases and J gave up 1 base, with 11 bases separating them. CDR1 and CDR2 from the germline V gene are SEHNR and FQNEAQ (reference sequence). CDR3 length: 14 residues. The CDR3 region is CASSSGTTSYEQYF. Here the CDR3 DNA reads TGTGCCAGCAGCTCCGGGACCACATCCTACGAGCAGTACTTC.

This clonotype was observed a few times. The chain joins TRBV5-1 to TRBJ2-3; 13 nucleotides match TRBD2. Looked up from germline, CDR1 is SGHRS and CDR2 is YFSETQ. The V segment lost 0 bases and the J segment 2 bases; nucleotides outside the gene matches: 3. The CDR3 is 17 residues long. The CDR3 spells CASSLATSGGLTDTQYF. CDR3 DNA sequence: TGCGCCAGCAGCTTGGCGACTAGCGGGGGGCTCACAGATACGCAGTATTTT. The full variable domain, its missing parts supplied by reference TRBV5-1 and TRBJ2-3, is KAGVTQTPRYLIKTRGQQVTLSCSPISGHRSVSWYQQTPGQGLQFLFEYFSETQRNKGNFPGRFSGRQFSNSRSEMNVSTLELGDSALYLCASSLATSGGLTDTQYFGPGTRLTVL.

The chain carries TRBV20-1 and TRBJ2-7; D is perhaps TRBD1 (5 bases). The germline gives CDR1 DFQATT, CDR2 SNEGSKA (reference sequence). The CDR3 has 14 amino acids. Trimming left V 3 bases short and J 4 bases short, with 16 bases between. CDR3 amino acids: CSASWPGQSYEQYF. CDR3 in DNA: TGCAGTGCTAGTTGGCCAGGGCAGTCGTACGAGCAGTACTTC.

This chain links TRBV11-2 with TRBJ1-2; possibly TRBD1 for D (6 bases). There are 15 residues in the CDR3. Between the trimmed V and J ends, which lost 5 bases and 3 bases, there was a span of 16 bases. Per the germline V gene, CDR1 is SGHAT and CDR2 is FQNNGV. CDR3 sequence: CASSARRGWDYGYTF. CDR3 nucleotides: TGTGCCAGCAGCGCACGTAGGGGGTGGGACTATGGCTACACCTTC.

The rearrangement uses TRBV6-5 and TRBJ1-2, with TRBD1 as a possible D gene (6 bases). Germline lookup yields CDR1 MNHEY and CDR2 SVGAGI. The CDR3 sequence is 13 residues long. Trimming took 2 bases from V and 8 from J, leaving 12 bases between them. The CDR3 loop is CASSYGGSRGYTF. The CDR3 nucleotides read TGTGCCAGCAGTTACGGGGGCTCCCGGGGCTACACCTTC.

The genes are TRBV5-1 and TRBJ1-1, with TRBD1 as a possible D gene (5 bases). Germline V lookup: CDR1 SGHRS, CDR2 YFSETQ. The CDR3 totals 14 residues. The V and J ends lost 4 bases and 0 bases respectively, with 10 bases between them. In DNA, the CDR3 is TGCGCCAGCAGCATCCAGGGAGTGAACACTGAAGCTTTCTTT. Protein sequence: CASSIQGVNTEAFF.

The CDR3 region is CASSQQSGHTEAFF. In DNA, the CDR3 is TGTGCCAGCAGTCAGCAATCGGGTCACACTGAAGCTTTCTTT. The chain links TRBV6-1 to TRBJ1-1; D is unclear. This CDR3 region has 14 residues. The V end lost 5 bases, the J end lost 3 bases, and 13 bases lay between the germline ends. The V gene's germline CDR1 is MNHNS and CDR2 SASEGT.

This clonotype was counted many times. This rearrangement joins TRBV9 to TRBJ1-4, with a weak D call TRBD1 (5 bases). Germline V gives CDR1 SGDLS, CDR2 YYNGEE. V was trimmed by 4 bases and J by 8 bases, leaving 15 bases between them. The CDR3 sequence is 14 residues long. For the CDR3, the DNA is TGTGCCAGCAGCAGGACGGGGCAAAGCGAAAAACTGTTTTTT. This translates into CASSRTGQSEKLFF. Together with reference TRBV9 and TRBJ1-4, the CDR3 gives the full variable domain: DSGVTQTPKHLITATGQRVTLRCSPRSGDLSVYWYQQSLDQGLQFLIQYYNGEERAKGNILERFSAQQFPDLHSELNLSSLELGDSALYFCASSRTGQSEKLFFGSGTQLSVL.

This chain connects TRBV7-9 to TRBJ1-1, with unresolved D. Trimming removed 4 bases at V and 0 bases at J, with 9 bases between. The CDR3 is 14 residues long. Germline values: CDR1 SEHNR, CDR2 FQNEAQ (reference sequence). The DNA for the CDR3 is TGTGCCAGCAGCTCAAGACCCCTGAACACTGAAGCTTTCTTT. Residues: CASSSRPLNTEAFF.

The sample holds a few counts of this clonotype. The CDR3, as DNA: TGCAGCGTTGGGGGACACCTTCCCGACTCCGAGCAGTACTTC. It encodes CSVGGHLPDSEQYF. The V and J genes are TRBV29-1 and TRBJ2-7; D may be TRBD1 (6 bases). Trimming pared 4 bases from V and 6 bases from J, leaving 19 bases between. From germline, CDR1 is SQVTM and CDR2 ANQGSEA. The CDR3 has 14 amino acids.

This chain connects TRBV12-3 or TRBV12-4 to TRBJ2-7; the D gene is possibly TRBD1 (5 bases). V was cut by 4 bases and J by 3 bases, with 13 bases left in between. The CDR3 is made up of 14 amino acids. In DNA, the CDR3 is TGTGCCAGCAGTTCCTCGACAGCGTACTACGAGCAGTACTTC. Amino acid sequence: CASSSSTAYYEQYF.

CDR3 nucleotide sequence: TGCGCCAGCAGCCGGTCGGCGGGGGGCACAGATACGCAGTATTTT. Protein sequence: CASSRSAGGTDTQYF. The chain couples TRBV5-1 to TRBJ2-3; 7 bases fit TRBD2. The junction had 6 bases not matched to a gene; V was cut back by 4 bases and J by 1 base. Germline V gene lookup returns CDR1 SGHRS and CDR2 YFSETQ. The CDR3 totals 15 residues.

The gene calls are TRBV20-1 and TRBJ1-1; D might be TRBD1 (6 bases). Trimming took 6 bases from V and 2 from J, leaving 13 bases between them. This CDR3 has 13 amino acids. Germline lookup yields CDR1 DFQATT and CDR2 SNEGSKA (reference sequence). The CDR3 coding sequence is TGCAGTGCCAGCGGACAGATTAACACTGAAGCTTTCTTT. Its translation is CSASGQINTEAFF.

This clonotype was counted a single time. This chain uses TRBV20-1 with TRBJ2-1; 9 bases line up with TRBD2. CDR3 size: 16 residues. Germline trimming cut 0 bases from V and 10 bases from J; bases unmatched to any gene: 13. CDR1 and CDR2 (germline): DFQATT, SNEGSKA (reference sequence). For the CDR3, the DNA is TGCAGTGCTAGAGATAAGGGGACTAGCCCACGGCGGGAGCAGTTCTTC. Protein product: CSARDKGTSPRREQFF.

The V and J genes are TRBV20-1 and TRBJ2-7; D might be TRBD2 (5 bases). V lost 3 bases and J lost 2, with 8 bases in between. Germline V CDR1 and CDR2: DFQATT, SNEGSKA (reference sequence). This CDR3 has 12 amino acids. As DNA, the CDR3 is TGCAGTGCTAGCGGGGAGACCTACGAGCAGTACTTC. The encoded protein is CSASGETYEQYF.

This chain uses TRBV20-1 with TRBJ2-1; 7 bases line up with TRBD2. The CDR3 runs 14 residues. V shed 0 bases and J 5 bases; nucleotides not matched to a gene: 4. The germline V gene encodes CDR1 DFQATT and CDR2 SNEGSKA (reference sequence). The CDR3 DNA reads TGCAGTGCTAGAGAGGGGACTATACACAATGAGCAGTTCTTC. Translated: CSAREGTIHNEQFF.

This chain joins TRBV10-3 and TRBJ1-1; 7 bases agree with TRBD1. Germline CDR1 ENHRY, CDR2 SYGVKD. With 10 bases clipped from V and 1 base from J, the junction kept 6 bases outside the gene matches. The CDR3 sequence is 13 residues long. The CDR3 region has the DNA TGTGCCAGAAGGGACAGCCCGAACACTGAAGCTTTCTTT. This encodes CARRDSPNTEAFF.

The table lists this clonotype with a few counts. The genes are TRBV6-2 or TRBV6-3 and TRBJ2-7; D gene unclear. Germline-derived CDR1 and CDR2 are MNHEY and SVGEGT. The CDR3 extends over 12 amino acids. Trimming cost V 2 bases and J 5 bases, with 7 bases left between them. Here the CDR3 DNA reads TGTGCCAGCAGTTACCCTATGAACGAGCAGTACTTC. It specifies CASSYPMNEQYF.

This clonotype was counted ten times or more. The chain couples TRBV30 to TRBJ2-2; 11 bases fit TRBD2. The CDR3 contains 16 residues. The V segment lost 3 bases and the J segment 4 bases; nucleotides outside the gene matches: 7. Germline CDR1 and CDR2: GTSNPN and SVGIG (reference sequence). In DNA form, the CDR3 reads TGTGCCTGGAGGGGAGGACTAGCGGGCGGCACCGGGGAGCTGTTTTTT. Protein: CAWRGGLAGGTGELFF.

The table lists this clonotype with a few counts. The chain joins TRBV12-3 or TRBV12-4 to TRBJ2-3; TRBD2 matches at 7 bases. This CDR3 is built from 14 residues. The trim removed 7 bases at V and 1 base at J, leaving 5 bases unmatched. CDR3 in amino acids: CASTRGRGTDTQYF. The CDR3, as DNA: TGTGCCAGCACCCGAGGGAGGGGCACAGATACGCAGTATTTT.

This clonotype came up many times. The chain joins TRBV29-1 to TRBJ2-3; tentative D call: TRBD2 (5 bases). V was trimmed by 3 bases and J by 4 bases, leaving 11 bases between them. The germline V gene has CDR1 SQVTM and CDR2 ANQGSEA. CDR3 size: 13 residues. The CDR3 here is CSVDFGLPDTQYF. DNA for the CDR3: TGCAGCGTTGATTTCGGACTTCCAGATACGCAGTATTTT.

This chain links TRBV10-3 with TRBJ2-7, with D perhaps being TRBD1 or TRBD2 (6 bases each). Trimming took off 2 bases at V and 3 bases at J, with 11 bases between the two ends. The CDR3 is 14 amino acids. Germline values: CDR1 ENHRY, CDR2 SYGVKD. The DNA of the CDR3 is TGTGCCATCAGTGAGAGGAGGGGGGACTACGAGCAGTACTTC. Its protein product is CAISERRGDYEQYF.

This clonotype turned up a few times. The gene calls are TRBV12-3 or TRBV12-4 and TRBJ2-3, with D uncertain. Trimming pared 5 bases from V and 1 base from J, leaving 10 bases between. CDR3 size: 14 residues. CDR3 DNA sequence: TGTGCCAGCAGTCCATCCACTCGCACAGATACGCAGTATTTT. Translation: CASSPSTRTDTQYF.

The sample holds many counts of this clonotype. V gene TRBV7-8 combines with J gene TRBJ2-7; D gene unclear. Germline loops: CDR1 SGHVS, CDR2 FQNEAQ. Trimming cost V 1 base and J 2 bases, with 6 bases left between them. The CDR3 totals 13 residues. This CDR3 reads CASSLVAAYEQYF. In DNA form, the CDR3 reads TGTGCCAGCAGCTTAGTCGCGGCCTACGAGCAGTACTTC.

V is TRBV3-1 and J is TRBJ1-1; 7 nucleotides match TRBD1. Losses at the gene ends were 4 bases for V and 0 bases for J; bases not matched to a gene: 5. The CDR3 runs 15 residues. CDR1 LGHDT and CDR2 YNNKEL come from the germline V gene (reference sequence). CDR3 DNA sequence: TGTGCCAGCAGCCTGTCAGGGGGTTTGAACACTGAAGCTTTCTTT. As protein: CASSLSGGLNTEAFF.

The rearrangement uses TRBV20-1 and TRBJ2-1; D perhaps matches TRBD1 (5 bases). This CDR3 contains 15 residues. Germline loops: CDR1 DFQATT, CDR2 SNEGSKA (reference sequence). The ends were cut back, 5 bases at V and 4 bases at J, with 18 bases in the middle. CDR3 amino acids: CSAGPGSMVYNEQFF. The CDR3 DNA is TGCAGTGCTGGTCCAGGGTCTATGGTATACAATGAGCAGTTCTTC.

The rearrangement uses TRBV7-2 and TRBJ2-1; D is unresolved. The CDR3 is 13 residues long. V lost 2 bases to trimming and J lost 9 bases, with 11 bases between them. Germline CDR1 reads SGHTA; CDR2 reads FQGNSA. CDR3 DNA: TGTGCCAGCAGCTTATGGGAAATGGGTGAGCAGTTCTTC. This codes for CASSLWEMGEQFF.

This chain connects TRBV20-1 to TRBJ2-1; maybe TRBD2 (5 bases). The germline V gene has CDR1 DFQATT and CDR2 SNEGSKA (reference sequence). There are 15 residues in the CDR3. V was cut by 3 bases and J by 7 bases, with 19 bases left in between. The CDR3 reads CSASPPPATGNEQFF. The CDR3 DNA sequence: TGCAGTGCTAGTCCCCCCCCGGCAACGGGGAATGAGCAGTTCTTC.